This entry features one T cell receptor beta chain sequence. Its antigen is currently not known. No base qualities exist here, and no much larger clone lies one base off it. These data are taken from a study of blood T cell repertoires in COVID-19 (dated by TCRdb to about 2020). With respect to the entire study: Samples covering the acute and convalescent phases of COVID-19 were provided by collaborators in the United States, Italy and Spain. The prospective study material was composed of cDNA or gDNA derived from T cells, B-cell-depleted T cells, or PBMCs. The dataset comprised deeply sampled blood TCRbeta repertoires from subjects exposed to, actively infected with, or recovered from COVID-19. The repertoires were released in a freely available public database intended as a resource for research on the immune response to SARS-CoV-2. The samples were drawn from two sources: the first 160 participants of the ongoing ImmuneRACE study, and 1,254 subjects contributed by 6 global collaborators. The sample metadata nearly always contained a de-identified subject ID, COVID-19 status, age in years and sex. Where HLA class I and class II types were available, the types were taken from metadata supplied by the sample provider, not from assay-based typing.

Participants in the prospective study were enrolled through a virtual design, were aged roughly 18 to 100 years, and lived in approximately 25 United States geographic areas. In the prospective study, participants were assigned to cohorts based on the clinical history participants reported in a screening survey and a study questionnaire. Recovered participants in ImmuneRACE Cohort 3 were defined by two consecutive negative NP/OP PCR tests, clearance by a healthcare professional, or resolution of symptoms. Each participant in the prospective study had whole blood, serum and a nasopharyngeal or oropharyngeal swab collected by mobile phlebotomists. Participants in the prospective study had the option to provide additional blood draws and questionnaires over a 2-month period. Before DNA extraction, blood samples from the prospective study were shipped at room temperature or frozen. TCRbeta CDR3 regions were amplified from genomic DNA using the immunoSEQ Assay, a bias-controlled multiplex PCR. In the source study's methods: Within the assay, amplification of reference gene primers was used to estimate how many nucleated cells each sample contained. To quantify the absolute abundance of each unique TCRbeta CDR3 rearrangement, sequence reads were collapsed and filtered. For each sample, productive Simpson clonality was calculated as the square root of Simpson's diversity index across productive rearrangements. The table comes from immuneACCESS by way of TCRdb, which keeps in-frame sequences with V and J called. Part of the clones is missing from these tables; in studies checked, under half for an unresolved V gene and the rest for unknown reasons. D and trimming were read from the DNA, whereas the V and J calls and clone size are those reported in that table. In this sample the table shows over 150,000 clones, roughly 82% of which occur a single time. About 11% of the sample goes to the ten largest clones.

V is pruned by 6 bases and J by 4 bases, leaving 18 bases of the junction without a gene match. Counted from cysteine to phenylalanine, this CDR3 has 19 amino acids. Just CDR3 DNA is preserved here, 57 bases in frame from base 1. The germline V gene encodes CDR1 KGHSH and CDR2 LQKENI. Results the study describes overall, beyond this receptor: The amount of clinical and demographic metadata varied by source and participant and was provided uncurated.

The clonotype originates from a middle-aged man who had recovered from COVID-19. Sequences were obtained from PBMCs or T cells enriched from blood (not recorded which). The rearranged chain carries TRBV18 and TRBJ1-1, with 12 junctional bases fitting TRBD1. The CDR3: CASSSRLTGTGGAGTEAFF. Read as DNA, the sequence is TGTGCCAGCTCCTCGAGACTAACCGGGACAGGGGGCGCGGGCACTGAAGCTTTCTTT.